This paragraph covers one TCR beta chain sequence. What it binds is unknown. This table comes from immunoSEQ multiplex PCR, and its TCRdb copy is limited to in-frame clones, with some not included. The sample totals some 150,000 clones; its top ten clones hold 2.2%. These data come from a study of T cell responses to AZD1222 COVID-19 vaccine. Trimming took 2 bases from V and 0 from J; bases not matched to a gene: 2. This CDR3 contains 16 residues. CDR1 is SGHRS, CDR2 YFSETQ, per germline. Study-wide findings and caveats: Clonal diversity may have been underestimated in mostly white British donors. In all cases, repertoires were sampled only after the peak T cell response.

The sequence came from an adult in good health. The sample comprised peripheral blood. The chain links TRBV5-1 to TRBJ1-6, with TRBD1 matching 7 bases. The DNA of the CDR3 is TGCGCCAGCAGCTTAGGGGGCAACTCCTATAATTCACCCCTCCACTTT. Translation: CASSLGGNSYNSPLHF.